Sequencing of this TCR beta chain was carried out in a study of CD4 T cells in relation to SARS-CoV-2 and coronaviruses. Study as a whole: ViraFEST: approximately 10-day antigen culture of PBMCs, then TCR beta CDR3 sequencing.

Details on this clone: The antigen is undetermined.

The CDR3 covers 14 residues. The junction had 6 bases not matched to a gene; V was cut back by 3 bases and J by 15 bases. CDR1 is SGDLS, CDR2 YYNGEE, per germline. Produced via immunoSEQ multiplex PCR; TCRdb's table is partial and in-frame only. The repertoire includes 20,000 to 25,000 clones, roughly 69% of them detected once, and around 11% sits in the top ten. Before the COVID-19 pandemic, during about 2011-2019, CD4+ T cells were taken from unexposed donors. The cells were cultured for less than twelve days before CD4+ T cells were isolated. As cell numbers allowed, unexposed-donor CD4+ T cells faced SARS-CoV-2 S/N and four cold-coronavirus spikes.

The source of this sequence is a human donor in good health. Sequences were obtained from CD4+ T cells from PBMCs, cultured in vitro. This chain joins TRBV9 and TRBJ2-1, with 16 nucleotides matching TRBD2. As DNA, the CDR3 is TGTGCCAGCAGCGCCGGGACTAGCGGGAGGGTCCTGTTCTTC. Residues: CASSAGTSGRVLFF.